This T cell receptor beta chain was profiled in a study of blood T cell repertoires in COVID-19. Study details: T cells, B-cell-depleted T cells, or PBMCs supplied cDNA or gDNA.

Data came from immunoSEQ multiplex PCR; TCRdb stores just in-frame clones and leaves some out. The data show about 170,000 clones, 83% seen once. Sequencing input: peripheral blood. This receptor was identified in a woman older than 75 with acute or convalescent COVID-19.

This CDR3 reads CASSLNTGSYNEQFF. The CDR3 DNA follows: TGTGCCAGCAGCTTAAACACAGGGTCATACAATGAGCAGTTCTTC. The V gene is TRBV11-3, the J gene TRBJ2-1, with D tentatively TRBD1 (6 bases). This CDR3 has 15 residues. Trimming pared 2 bases from V and 4 bases from J, leaving 12 bases between. Germline loops: CDR1 SGHNT, CDR2 YENEEA.